Listed below are T cell receptor beta chains from one sample, sequenced in a study of shared clonotypes between healthy human individuals. Repertoires were generated with immunoSEQ multiplex PCR, while TCRdb's copy carries only in-frame clones and drops some. Of hundreds of thousands of clones in the sample, around 96% are singletons; the top ten hold 0.11%. Sequencing used naive CD8+ T cells sorted from blood. These receptor sequences come from a woman aged 25 to 39 in good health. Both conserved end residues are part of each CDR3. A D gene is named only where the DNA matches it firmly. The size of a clone is reported for some rows only, either as once, few or many, or as a class for expanded clones.

>TRBD2|.|TRBJ2-7|TRBV30
TGTGCCTGGAGCGCGGCGACTAGCGGGAAATACGAGCAGTACTTC
CAWSAATSGKYEQYF
>TRBD1|.|TRBJ1-2|TRBV15
TGTGCCACCAGTAGACAGGGAGGGTATGGCTACACCTTC
CATSRQGGYGYTF
>.|.|TRBJ2-7|TRBV21-1
TGTGCCAGCAGCTTGAGGACAGGTCGAAGCTCCTACGAGCAGTACTTC
CASSLRTGRSSYEQYF
>.|.|TRBJ2-7|TRBV6-6
TGTGCCAGCAGCCCCGGGGGCCTCTACGAGCAGTACTTC
CASSPGGLYEQYF
>TRBD2|.|TRBJ2-5|TRBV28
TGTGCCAGCAGTTTTGCGGGAGGGGGAGAGACCCAGTACTTC
CASSFAGGGETQYF
>TRBD2|.|TRBJ2-7|TRBV29-1
TGCAGCGTTGACAAGGCATGGACTAGCGGGAGAGGCAACGAGCAGTACTTC
CSVDKAWTSGRGNEQYF
>.|.|TRBJ2-7|TRBV6-1
TGTGCCAGCAGGGAGGCTAGCGAGAACTACGAGCAGTACTTC
CASREASENYEQYF
>.|few|TRBJ1-1|TRBV20-1
TGTTGTGGGGGAAACACTGAAGCTTTCTTT
CCGGNTEAFF
>TRBD1|.|TRBJ1-2|TRBV5-4
TGTGCCAGCAGCTTCACAGGGGGGTATGGCTACACCTTC
CASSFTGGYGYTF
>TRBD1|.|TRBJ2-7|TRBV6-1
TGTGCCAGCAGTGAATGGGGACAGGGCTCCTACGAGCAGTACTTC
CASSEWGQGSYEQYF
>TRBD1|.|TRBJ1-4|TRBV27
TGTGCCAGCAGTTTAGAGGGACAGCCTAATGAAAAACTGTTTTTT
CASSLEGQPNEKLFF
>.|.|TRBJ2-1|TRBV5-4
TGTGCCAGCAATCCGGGGGACGAGGAGCAATACAATGAGCAGTTCTTC
CASNPGDEEQYNEQFF
>.|.|TRBJ1-2|TRBV2
TGTGCCAGCAGGCCGGGACAAGCTAACTATGGCTACACCTTC
CASRPGQANYGYTF
>.|.|TRBJ2-1|TRBV27
TGTGCCAGCATAAATAGCGATTACAATGAGCAGTTCTTC
CASINSDYNEQFF
>.|.|TRBJ2-1|TRBV7-7
TGTGCCAGCAGCTTAGCAGGGGACGGTGAGCAGTTCTTC
CASSLAGDGEQFF
>.|.|TRBJ2-7|TRBV21-1
TGTGCCAGCAGCAATGTTGCCTCAAGCTCCTACGAGCAGTACTTC
CASSNVASSSYEQYF
>TRBD1|once|TRBJ1-4|TRBV4-1
TGCGCCAGCAGCTATGACAGGGGCTGGGAAAAACTGTTTTTT
CASSYDRGWEKLFF
>.|.|TRBJ2-5|TRBV28
TGTGCCAGCAGTCCCTTTCCAGGGGTGATGGAGACCCAGTACTTC
CASSPFPGVMETQYF
>.|.|TRBJ2-7|TRBV19
TGTGCCAGTAGTAGGACCGGGGCCTCCAGCTCCTACGAGCAGTACTTC
CASSRTGASSSYEQYF
>.|.|TRBJ1-2|TRBV28
TGTGCCAGCAGTCCGACAGGACCTTCTAACTATGGCTACACCTTC
CASSPTGPSNYGYTF
>.|.|TRBJ2-3|TRBV7-9
TGTGCCAGCAGCTTATTTGTCAGGATCACAGATACGCAGTATTTT
CASSLFVRITDTQYF
>.|.|TRBJ2-7|TRBV10-2
TGCGCCAGCAGTGACGGCCTTAGCGAGCAGTACTTC
CASSDGLSEQYF
>.|.|TRBJ1-1|TRBV13
TGTGCCAGCAGTATACGGGGACCGCCAGCTTTCTTT
CASSIRGPPAFF
>.|.|TRBJ2-2|TRBV5-1
TGCGCCAGCACCCCAGGGGTTTTCACCGGGGAGCTGTTTTTT
CASTPGVFTGELFF